Listed here is a single T cell receptor beta chain. The V gene's germline CDR1 is MDHEN and CDR2 SYDVKM. V shed 5 bases, J shed 2 bases, and the junction held 5 bases outside the gene matches. The CDR3 extends over 15 amino acids. Clones were read by immunoSEQ multiplex PCR, and TCRdb kept only the in-frame ones, dropping some. This table has 110,000 to 150,000 clones, roughly 86% appearing once. The data were taken from a study of blood T cell repertoires in COVID-19. As for the study in general: The samples span acute and convalescent COVID-19 from the United States, Italy and Spain. T cells, B-cell-depleted T cells, or PBMCs supplied cDNA or gDNA.

Sequencing was performed on peripheral blood. The chain combines TRBV28 with TRBJ2-7; 11 bases are a match to TRBD1. The clonotype originates from a man in his forties or fifties with active or convalescent COVID-19. CDR3 sequence: CASSPGQGVPYEQYF. CDR3 DNA sequence: TGTGCCAGCAGTCCGGGACAGGGGGTTCCCTACGAGCAGTACTTC. Based on the CDR3 plus reference TRBV28 and TRBJ2-7, the full variable domain is DVKVTQSSRYLVKRTGEKVFLECVQDMDHENMFWYRQDPGLGLRLIYFSYDVKMKEKGDIPEGYSVSREKKERFSLILESASTNQTSMYLCASSPGQGVPYEQYFGPGTRLTVT.